The entry that follows covers one TCR beta chain sequence. This sample is part of a study of technical replicates of blood from a few donors. The repertoire was sequenced with immunoSEQ multiplex PCR; TCRdb's copy has only in-frame clones and lacks some. Of 82,000 or so clones listed, just over 95% were seen once; the top ten hold 0.3% to 0.4%. This CDR3 spans 14 amino acids. Germline V CDR1 and CDR2: SGHVS, FQNEAQ. V was cut by 5 bases and J by 4 bases, with 15 bases left in between. This sequence was found in a human donor in good health. This rearrangement joins TRBV7-8 to TRBJ2-7, with D perhaps TRBD1 (6 bases). The specimen sequenced was T cells isolated from PBMCs. The CDR3 DNA is TGTGCCAGCAGCCCTATGGGGACATCTTACGAGCAGTACTTC. This translates into CASSPMGTSYEQYF.